These T cell receptor beta chains were read from a single sample in a study of Ad26.COV2.S vaccination and SARS-CoV-2 variants. Assay used: immunoSEQ multiplex PCR; TCRdb lists only in-frame clones, some missing. The sample consists of 400,000 or so clones, 80% to 90% of them appearing once. Specimen: peripheral blood, collected in a trial of Ad26.COV2.S vaccine versus placebo. The receptors originated from a person aged 18-65 years who received the Ad26.COV2.S COVID-19 vaccine or a placebo. CDR3s include the opening cysteine and the closing phenylalanine or tryptophan. The order of the fields is V gene, D gene, J gene, clone size, CDR3 DNA, CDR3 protein. D genes are given only for firm matches. Not all rows give a size; the values are once, few, many and, for expanded clones, a class.

TRBV6-5	NA	TRBJ2-7	NA	TGTGCCAGCGCGAGGCTGGGGGCCTACGAGCAGTACTTC	CASARLGAYEQYF
TRBV23-1	NA	TRBJ1-4	NA	TGCGCCAGCAGTCAAAATAGTACAGGCCATAATGAAAAACTGTTTTTT	CASSQNSTGHNEKLFF
TRBV5-5	TRBD2	TRBJ2-2	NA	TGTGCCAGCAGCTACTATAGCGGGGCCGACACCGGGGAGCTGTTTTTT	CASSYYSGADTGELFF
TRBV3-1/TRBV3-2	NA	TRBJ1-1	NA	TGTGCCAGCAGCCAAGGCGACAGTCGAAACACTGAAGCTTTCTTT	CASSQGDSRNTEAFF
TRBV7-9	NA	TRBJ1-3	NA	TGTGCCAGCAGCCAGCCTGCCGCGGGAAACACCATATATTTT	CASSQPAAGNTIYF
TRBV3-1/TRBV3-2	NA	TRBJ2-5	NA	TGTGCCAGCAGCCAAGACAGGGAAGAGACCCAGTACTTC	CASSQDREETQYF
TRBV5-4	NA	TRBJ1-1	NA	TGTGCCAGCAGCGTCCCCAGGGAGGGCACTGAAGCTTTCTTT	CASSVPREGTEAFF
TRBV6-5	NA	TRBJ1-2	NA	TGTGCCAGCAGTCGGAGAGGCGGCTACACCTTC	CASSRRGGYTF
TRBV5-1	TRBD2	TRBJ2-1	NA	TGCGCCAGCAGCTTGGACGCCGGGAGGGAGTTCTTC	CASSLDAGREFF
TRBV6-4	NA	TRBJ2-3	NA	TGTGCCAGCAGTAACCTAGGTGGCACAGATACGCAGTATTTT	CASSNLGGTDTQYF
TRBV29-1	NA	TRBJ1-2	NA	TGCAGCGCATCAGTCAACTATGGCTACACCTTC	CSASVNYGYTF
TRBV5-4	TRBD1	TRBJ1-5	NA	TGTGCCAGCAGCTTGCACAGGGGCTCGCTTAGCAATCAGCCCCAGCATTTT	CASSLHRGSLSNQPQHF
TRBV10-3	NA	TRBJ2-5	NA	TGTGCCATCAGTGAGAACAGAGACCAAGAGACCCAGTACTTC	CAISENRDQETQYF
TRBV7-5	NA	TRBJ2-3	NA	TGTGCCAGAAGCTTAGGGACAGGGTTTCTCACAGATACGCAGTATTTT	CARSLGTGFLTDTQYF
TRBV20-1	NA	TRBJ2-5	NA	TGCAGTGCCGCCGGTGGAGAGACCCAGTACTTC	CSAAGGETQYF
TRBV13	NA	TRBJ1-1	NA	TGTGCCAGCAGCAAGATAACCGGGAACACTGAAGCTTTCTTT	CASSKITGNTEAFF
TRBV4-1	NA	TRBJ2-7	NA	TGCGCCAGCAGCCAAGCCGTGGTCACCGAGGCTGACGAGCAGTACTTC	CASSQAVVTEADEQYF
TRBV5-4	TRBD2	TRBJ2-5	NA	TGTGCCAGCAGCATGGGACTAGCGGATCAAGAGACCCAGTACTTC	CASSMGLADQETQYF
TRBV3-1/TRBV3-2	TRBD2	TRBJ2-3	once	TGTGCCAGCAGCCAAGCGGAACTAGCGGGGGAGAGCACAGATACGCAGTATTTT	CASSQAELAGESTDTQYF
TRBV18	TRBD2	TRBJ2-7	NA	TGTGCCAGCTCACCGGGGGGGGGATCCTTCTACGAGCAGTACTTC	CASSPGGGSFYEQYF
TRBV6-1	NA	TRBJ1-2	NA	TGTGCCAGCAGTGATTCCCTCGGTGGGTTTGGCTACACCTTC	CASSDSLGGFGYTF
TRBV5-6	TRBD2	TRBJ2-7	NA	TGTGCCAGCAGCTCAGGTATCGGGGGGATCCGGTACGAGCAGTACTTC	CASSSGIGGIRYEQYF
TRBV19	NA	TRBJ1-1	NA	TGTGCCAGTAGTATATCGAGTGTCACGGCTGAAGCTTTCTTT	CASSISSVTAEAFF
TRBV7-8	NA	TRBJ1-1	NA	TGTGCCAGCAGCTTGACCGAGGGCGCTGAAGCTTTCTTT	CASSLTEGAEAFF